Listed here are 6 T cell receptor beta chains from one sample, sequenced in a study of T cell responses to AZD1222 COVID-19 vaccine. Data came from immunoSEQ multiplex PCR; TCRdb stores just in-frame clones and leaves some out. The table shows a few hundred thousand clones, with 85% to 95% occurring only once. Sample: peripheral blood, taken on day 0 of AZD1222 vaccination. These TCRs come from an adult in good health.

The CDR3 nucleotides read TGTGCCAGCAGTTACCAGGGGAATAGCAATCAGCCCCAGCATTTT. This gives the protein CASSYQGNSNQPQHF. V gene TRBV6-5 combines with J gene TRBJ1-5; maybe TRBD1 (6 bases). The germline V gene has CDR1 MNHEY and CDR2 SVGAGI. This CDR3 comprises 15 residues. Trimming stripped 2 bases from V and 0 bases from J, with 8 bases between.

V is TRBV2 and J is TRBJ2-6; 11 bases line up with TRBD1. There are 16 residues in the CDR3. Germline lookup yields CDR1 SNHLY and CDR2 FYNNEI. J lost 4 bases, V lost 9 bases, and 8 bases had no gene match. The CDR3 is CASGQGAVGGANVLTF. The CDR3 coding sequence is TGTGCCAGTGGACAGGGGGCAGTTGGCGGGGCCAACGTCCTGACTTTC.

The chain couples TRBV5-1 to TRBJ2-5; D gene uncertain. This CDR3 is built from 14 residues. V was cut by 2 bases and J by 4 bases, with 12 bases left in between. CDR1 SGHRS and CDR2 YFSETQ come from the germline V gene. This CDR3 is CASSLGNRGETQYF. CDR3 nucleotide sequence: TGCGCCAGCAGCTTAGGGAATCGAGGAGAGACCCAGTACTTC.

V is TRBV10-3 and J is TRBJ2-7; D gene unclear. V lost 4 bases and J 3 bases, leaving 13 bases between the germline ends. CDR1 and CDR2 from the germline V gene are ENHRY and SYGVKD. The CDR3 totals 14 residues. The CDR3 region has the DNA TGTGCCATCAGTGGTGAGACAACTTACTACGAGCAGTACTTC. Its translation is CAISGETTYYEQYF.

This clone was detected once. The chain has TRBV5-1 and TRBJ1-6; the match to TRBD1 covers 9 bases. The CDR3 extends over 15 amino acids. The germline gives CDR1 SGHRS, CDR2 YFSETQ. V dropped 4 bases and J dropped 7; count of bases not matched to a gene: 6. The CDR3 protein is CASSLRTGDNSPLHF. DNA of the CDR3: TGCGCCAGCAGCCTCCGGACAGGGGACAATTCACCCCTCCACTTT.

The chain is built from TRBV11-1 and TRBJ2-6; no clear D gene. CDR3 size: 16 residues. Germline V gives CDR1 SGHAT, CDR2 FQDESV (reference sequence). V shed 0 bases and J shed 4 bases, with 10 bases lying between them. CDR3 DNA sequence: TGTGCCAGCAGCTTAGCGTGGCAAATGGGGGCCAACGTCCTGACTTTC. It is translated as CASSLAWQMGANVLTF.